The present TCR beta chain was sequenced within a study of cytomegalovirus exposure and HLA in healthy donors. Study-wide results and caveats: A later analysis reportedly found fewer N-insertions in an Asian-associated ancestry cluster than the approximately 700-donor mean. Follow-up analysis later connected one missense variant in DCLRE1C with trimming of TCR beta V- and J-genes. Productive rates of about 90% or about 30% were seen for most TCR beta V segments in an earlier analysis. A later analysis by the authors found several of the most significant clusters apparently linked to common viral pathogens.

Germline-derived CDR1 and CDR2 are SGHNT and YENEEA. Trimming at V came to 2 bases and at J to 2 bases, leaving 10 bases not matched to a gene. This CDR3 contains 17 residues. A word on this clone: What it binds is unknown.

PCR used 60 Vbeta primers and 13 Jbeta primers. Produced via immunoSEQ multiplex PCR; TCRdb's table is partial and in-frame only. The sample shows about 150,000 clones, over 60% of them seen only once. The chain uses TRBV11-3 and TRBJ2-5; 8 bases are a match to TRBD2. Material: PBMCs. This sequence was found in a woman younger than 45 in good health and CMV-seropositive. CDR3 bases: TGTGCCAGCAGCTTAAGCTTTCGCGGGAGGCCTCAAGAGACCCAGTACTTC. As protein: CASSLSFRGRPQETQYF.